Sequencing of this T cell receptor (beta chain) was carried out in a study of shared clonotypes between healthy human individuals. Assay: immunoSEQ multiplex PCR; the TCRdb copy retains only in-frame clones and omits some. The table includes 2.3 million or so clones, approximately 93% detected once. The CDR3 has 15 residues. Per the germline V gene, CDR1 is MGHDK and CDR2 is SYGVNS. V was pared by 2 bases and J by 7 bases, with 6 bases of the junction left unmatched. The specimen sequenced was naive CD4+ T cells from PBMCs. Subset noted: CD45RA+ positively selected. This chain links TRBV25-1 with TRBJ1-5; 9 nucleotides agree with TRBD1. The clonotype originates from a man between 18 and 29 years old in good health. Some clones in this sample may be carry-over from other donors' samples. In DNA, the CDR3 is TGTGCCAGCAGTGAAACAGGGGGCCGGGGGCAGCCCCAGCATTTT. Encoded protein: CASSETGGRGQPQHF.